This TCR beta chain was captured by sequencing in a study of blood T cells in healthy people across ages (dated by TCRdb to 2014 to 2015). At the level of the whole study: In model experiments, template switching captured roughly one uniquely barcoded TCR beta cDNA molecule for every two T cells. Four age groups were formed from the donors: young (average 16 years), middle-aged (just under 40), aged (roughly 58) and long-lived (around 80). Age-related changes in TCR beta repertoire diversity were measured in the study by deep sequencing normalized with unique cDNA molecular identifiers. Donors of different ages were randomly distributed across sequencing lanes to avoid experimental bias. Using the same blood draw, the study looked at two additional independent replicas of 1 million unique cDNA reads for two donors, one aged 18 to 30 and the other aged 80 or older.

Summary of the overall study and its limitations: Because the CMV infection status of the donors was unknown, age-related changes in expanded clonotypes may potentially have been confounded. There was a strong correlation between observed TCR beta diversity and the percentage of naive T cells measured by flow cytometry. Compared with the aged group, the long-lived group had more naive CD4+ T cells, fewer expanded clones and increased TCR diversity, a pattern suggesting age selection. As age increased, observed TCR beta diversity per million T cells dropped in a roughly linear way, and a significant reduction was already evident by age around 41. Estimates of total diversity from one million sequenced T cells were regarded as lower bounds and underestimates. Conclusive comparison of naive and antigen-experienced compartments was prevented by the profiling of bulk unsorted PBMCs.

A remark on this clonotype: What this receptor recognizes is not known. One base away there is no much larger clone; base qualities are not given.

Library preparation used 5' RACE. Sequencer: Illumina HiSeq 2500. The second PCR ran for roughly 7 to 12 cycles and used a J-beta primer mix along with a sample-barcoded 5' primer. A template-switch 5' adaptor carrying 12 random nucleotides introduced a unique molecular identifier onto each TCR beta cDNA molecule. Each sample yielded at least 2.5 million CDR3-containing paired-end reads. First-strand cDNA synthesis was performed from all RNA using the Mint cDNA synthesis kit, with priming by a TRBC-specific oligonucleotide. Following uracil-DNA glycosylase treatment, a first 18-cycle PCR with universal primers M1SS and BC2_uni_R was performed on all cDNA. On the authors' methods: For normalization, 1 million high-quality reads, each with a distinct molecular identifier, were randomly selected from each sample. Reads with shared molecular identifiers were discarded instead of being binned into consensus sequences. MiTCR, with a Q25 quality threshold and the strictest error-elimination algorithm, was used for CDR3 identification, clonotype clustering and error correction. A nonparametric unseen species model with Euler transformation was used to estimate a lower bound on total TCR beta diversity. TCRdb reanalyzed the raw reads on its own, using fastp at Q25 for trimming and MiXCR for clone calling, and kept in-frame beta chains. For every CDR3 protein sequence, its rows merge into one entry that carries the most common genes and DNA. The V and J calls come from TCRdb's annotation, not from the publication. The table for this sample lists about 650,000 distinct CDR3 sequences; approximately 52% of them were counted only once. About 13% of the sample belongs to the ten largest clones.

Trimming takes 7 bases off V and 3 bases off J; junction bases not matched to a gene: 10. Reading from cysteine to phenylalanine, the CDR3 counts 16 amino acids. Solely the CDR3 DNA is kept, with 48 bases framed from the first base. From a lookup of the germline V gene, CDR1 and CDR2 are ENHRY and SYGVKD. The donors were roughly 39 Caucasian individuals from Russia, aged 6 to 90 years, who were systemically healthy. Each donor gave about 9.7 milliliters of peripheral blood, drawn into EDTA-treated Vacutainer tubes. Ficoll-Paque density-gradient centrifugation was used to isolate PBMCs, with at least 6.5 million per sample. Trizol reagent was used to extract total RNA from the PBMCs, yielding at least 6 micrograms per sample. The percentages of naive CD45RAhigh/CD27high T cells were determined by flow cytometry on a PBMC aliquot from every donor.

This TCR was recovered from an elderly woman in good health. The V and J segments used are TRBV10-3 and TRBJ2-1, and 9 junctional nucleotides match TRBD2. Sequencing was carried out using blood. CDR3 reads: CAIKGSGGSGYNEQFF. At the DNA level, the sequence is TGTGCCATCAAAGGTAGCGGGGGCTCGGGCTACAATGAGCAGTTCTTC.